The sequence of this T cell receptor beta chain was determined in a study of blood T cell repertoires in COVID-19. Looking at the study overall: Italy, Spain and the United States were the sources of the convalescent and acute COVID-19 samples. Sources were T cells, B-cell-depleted T cells, or PBMCs; the material itself was cDNA or gDNA.

This clone was seen repeatedly, ten times or more. How the authors handled the data: Amplified reference gene primers provided the basis for estimating nucleated cell counts. The method was immunoSEQ multiplex PCR; TCRdb's version includes in-frame clones alone and lacks a portion of them. V, J and clone size were drawn from that table, and D and trimming were deduced from the DNA. The table has 60,000 to 85,000 clones, 80% seen once. The CDR3 is 12 amino acids. Trimming took 4 bases from V and 6 from J, leaving 13 bases between them. Per germline, CDR1 SQVTM and CDR2 ANQGSEA. The V gene is TRBV29-1, the J gene TRBJ2-7; D might be TRBD2 (7 bases). The sequence came from a human donor in a cohort sampled during active COVID-19. Source material: peripheral blood. The CDR3 protein is CSVVEGGGEQYV. CDR3 bases: TGCAGCGTTGTTGAGGGAGGGGGCGAGCAGTACGTC.